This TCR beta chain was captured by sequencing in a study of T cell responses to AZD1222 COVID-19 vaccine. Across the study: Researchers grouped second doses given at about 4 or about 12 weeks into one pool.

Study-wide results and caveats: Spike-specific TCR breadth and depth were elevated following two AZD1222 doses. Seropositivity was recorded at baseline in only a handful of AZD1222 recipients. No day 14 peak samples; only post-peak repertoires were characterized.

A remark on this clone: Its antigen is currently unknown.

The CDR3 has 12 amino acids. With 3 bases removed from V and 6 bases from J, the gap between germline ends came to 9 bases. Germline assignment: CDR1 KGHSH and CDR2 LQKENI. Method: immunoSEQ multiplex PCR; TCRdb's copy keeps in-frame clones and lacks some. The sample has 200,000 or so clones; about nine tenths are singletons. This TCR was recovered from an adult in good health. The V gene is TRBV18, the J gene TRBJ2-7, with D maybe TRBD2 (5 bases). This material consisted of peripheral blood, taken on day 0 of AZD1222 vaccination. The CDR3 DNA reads TGTGCCAGCTCACCCCCGGGAACCGAGCAGTACTTC. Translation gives CASSPPGTEQYF.